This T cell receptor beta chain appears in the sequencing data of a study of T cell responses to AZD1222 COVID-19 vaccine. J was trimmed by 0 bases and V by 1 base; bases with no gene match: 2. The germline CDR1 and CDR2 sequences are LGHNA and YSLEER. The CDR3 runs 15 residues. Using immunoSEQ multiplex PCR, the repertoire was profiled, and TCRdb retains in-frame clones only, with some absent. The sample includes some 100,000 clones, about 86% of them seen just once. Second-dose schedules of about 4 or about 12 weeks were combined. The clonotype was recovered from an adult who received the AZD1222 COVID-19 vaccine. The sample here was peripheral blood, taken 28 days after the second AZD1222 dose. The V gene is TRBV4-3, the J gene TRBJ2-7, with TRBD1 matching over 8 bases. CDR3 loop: CASSQGTGSSYEQYF. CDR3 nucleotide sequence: TGCGCCAGCAGCCAAGGGACAGGGAGCTCCTACGAGCAGTACTTC.